This T cell receptor (beta chain) was retrieved from a study of Ad26.COV2.S vaccination and SARS-CoV-2 variants. Across the study: Ad26.COV2.S given intramuscularly, once or twice 56 days apart. Regarding the study as a whole: Total T cell responses may have been underestimated by the TCR breadth and depth analyses.

About this clone itself: Its antigen is still unknown.

The CDR3 sequence is 16 residues long. V was cut by 3 bases and J by 4 bases, with 19 bases left in between. Germline lookup yields CDR1 MGHDK and CDR2 SYGVNS. Treatment meaning: around 19 received Ad26.COV2.S at low or high dose, single or two shots; about 5 received placebo; per-sample allocation not given. Following the first vaccine or placebo injection, samples were taken on day 63. In Boston, the donor was an adult between 18-55 years of age. TCRdb keeps only in-frame clones here, not all; method: immunoSEQ multiplex PCR. The repertoire holds approximately 410,000 clones, with approximately 88% as singletons.

This sequence originates from a person aged 18-60 years who received the Ad26.COV2.S COVID-19 vaccine or a placebo. This sequence joins TRBV25-1 and TRBJ2-7, with D unresolved. The sample here was peripheral blood, taken in a trial of Ad26.COV2.S vaccine versus placebo. CDR3 coding DNA: TGTGCCAGCAGTGATAGGTATGTTGGCGTTGTGTACGAGCAGTACTTC. Its protein product is CASSDRYVGVVYEQYF.